Presented here are 20 T cell receptor beta chains from one specimen sequenced in a study of blood T cell repertoires in COVID-19. The assay was immunoSEQ multiplex PCR, and TCRdb's table has in-frame clones only and misses some. This table holds over 400,000 clones, 75% to 90% found once. The sample consisted of peripheral blood. The receptors were sampled from a woman aged 30 to 39 with active or convalescent COVID-19.

The chain links TRBV18 to TRBJ1-2, with 9 bases lining up with TRBD1. The germline V gene encodes CDR1 KGHSH and CDR2 LQKENI. V lost 3 bases and J lost 8; bases outside the gene matches: 10. CDR3 length: 15 residues. CDR3 loop: CASSPESTGGQGYTF. In DNA form, the CDR3 reads TGTGCCAGCTCACCCGAGTCCACAGGGGGCCAGGGCTACACCTTC.

The V gene is TRBV2, the J gene TRBJ1-5, with TRBD1 matching 10 bases. V lost 6 bases, J lost 3 bases, and 5 bases stayed unmatched. The CDR3 runs to 15 residues. The V gene's germline CDR1 is SNHLY and CDR2 FYNNEI. CDR3 nucleotide sequence: TGTGCCAGCAGGAAGGGACAGGGGTTCAATCAGCCCCAGCATTTT. Translation: CASRKGQGFNQPQHF.

The chain recombines TRBV11-2 with TRBJ1-3; D may be TRBD1 (6 bases). The CDR3 runs to 15 residues. Trimming pared 2 bases from V and 1 base from J, leaving 9 bases between. Germline loops: CDR1 SGHAT, CDR2 FQNNGV. CDR3 in DNA: TGTGCCAGCAGCTTACCAACAGGGTCTGGAAACACCATATATTTT. This sequence encodes CASSLPTGSGNTIYF.

The chain uses TRBV10-3 and TRBJ2-7; 9 bases align to TRBD1. CDR3 length: 15 amino acids. Germline lookup yields CDR1 ENHRY and CDR2 SYGVKD. Unmatched junction bases numbered 2, after V lost 2 bases and J lost 0 bases. The CDR3 DNA sequence: TGTGCCATCAGTGAGGGACAGGGGAGCTCCTACGAGCAGTACTTC. It specifies CAISEGQGSSYEQYF.

V and J are TRBV3-1 (or the pseudogene TRBV3-2) and TRBJ1-2; TRBD1 matches 9 bases. The length of the CDR3 is 15 residues. Losses at the gene ends were 4 bases for V and 13 bases for J; bases not matched to a gene: 16. Germline CDR1 is LGHDT and CDR2 is YNNKEL (reference sequence). CDR3 DNA: TGTGCCAGCAGCCTAGGGCCGGGACAGGGTGAACCGTGCACCTTC. The encoded protein is CASSLGPGQGEPCTF.

This chain connects TRBV19 to TRBJ2-7, with D perhaps matching TRBD1 (5 bases). V was pared by 6 bases and J by 7 bases, with 16 bases between. Germline CDR1 LNHDA, CDR2 SQIVND (reference sequence). This CDR3 is built from 13 residues. The CDR3 is CASSPIQALEQYF. The CDR3, as DNA: TGTGCCAGTAGCCCGATACAGGCTTTGGAGCAGTACTTC.

The rearrangement joins TRBV6-1 to TRBJ1-2; no clear D. This CDR3 comprises 11 residues. Germline V gene lookup returns CDR1 MNHNS and CDR2 SASEGT. The V and J ends lost 3 bases and 4 bases respectively, with 3 bases between them. This chain's CDR3 is CASSDSYGYTF. Written as DNA, the CDR3 is TGTGCCAGCAGTGACAGCTATGGCTACACCTTC.

This clone was picked up a small number of times. The sample carries other DNA sequences with the same CDR3. The chain links TRBV19 to TRBJ1-1, with a weak D call TRBD1 (6 bases). Germline-derived CDR1 and CDR2 are LNHDA and SQIVND (reference sequence). V shed 4 bases and J shed 2 bases, with 8 bases lying between them. The CDR3 has 13 amino acids. The CDR3: CASSTQGNTEAFF. CDR3 DNA sequence: TGTGCCAGTAGTACACAGGGTAACACTGAAGCTTTCTTT. Based on the CDR3 plus reference TRBV19 and TRBJ1-1, the full variable domain is DGGITQSPKYLFRKEGQNVTLSCEQNLNHDAMYWYRQDPGQGLRLIYYSQIVNDFQKGDIAEGYSVSREKKESFPLTVTSAQKNPTAFYLCASSTQGNTEAFFGQGTRLTVV.

The chain employs TRBV3-1 (or the pseudogene TRBV3-2) and TRBJ1-5; D not certain. The CDR3 is made up of 17 amino acids. The V gene's germline CDR1 is LGHDT and CDR2 YNNKEL (reference sequence). Trimming stripped 0 bases from V and 0 bases from J, with 12 bases between. Written as DNA, the CDR3 is TGTGCCAGCAGCCAAGATTGGCGGGAACCTAGCAATCAGCCCCAGCATTTT. Translating it yields CASSQDWREPSNQPQHF.

The chain carries TRBV13 and TRBJ2-5; 10 bases match TRBD2. The germline gives CDR1 PRHDT, CDR2 FYEKMQ (reference sequence). With V trimmed by 1 base and J by 5 bases, 7 bases remained unmatched. This CDR3 is 16 amino acids long. The CDR3 bases are TGTGCCAGCAGCTTAGCCCTAGCGGGGGTTCTGGAGACCCAGTACTTC. Amino acids: CASSLALAGVLETQYF. The full variable domain, rest sourced from reference TRBV13 and TRBJ2-5, is AAGVIQSPRHLIKEKRETATLKCYPIPRHDTVYWYQQGPGQDPQFLISFYEKMQSDKGSIPDRFSAQQFSDYHSELNMSSLELGDSALYFCASSLALAGVLETQYFGPGTRLLVL.

This rearrangement joins TRBV4-1 to TRBJ2-7, with unresolved D. Germline V gene sequence: CDR1 MGHRA, CDR2 YSYEKL. The V end was cut by 4 bases, the J end by 1 base, with 8 bases between. The CDR3 loop spans 13 amino acids. The CDR3 sequence is CASSPYESYEQYF. As DNA, the CDR3 is TGCGCCAGCAGCCCCTACGAGTCCTACGAGCAGTACTTC.

The chain carries TRBV5-1 and TRBJ1-2; D unclear. The V gene's germline CDR1 is SGHRS and CDR2 YFSETQ. The V gene lost 1 base and the J gene lost 6 bases, with 16 bases spanning the gap. The CDR3 spans 15 residues. The CDR3 protein is CASSLSTGPGDGYTF. For the CDR3, the DNA is TGCGCCAGCAGCTTGAGTACTGGTCCGGGAGATGGCTACACCTTC.

V is TRBV7-2 and J is TRBJ2-3; D might be TRBD2 (6 bases). Germline CDR1 and CDR2: SGHTA and FQGNSA. The germline V and J ends were trimmed by 2 bases and 6 bases, with 21 bases remaining between them. The CDR3 consists of 17 residues. For the CDR3, the DNA is TGTGCCAGCAGCTTACGGTCCCTTCCGGGAGAGGGGGATACGCAGTATTTT. This translates into CASSLRSLPGEGDTQYF.

The J gene is TRBJ1-1, the V gene TRBV9; D ambiguous. The CDR3 runs 14 residues. The germline V and J ends were trimmed by 2 bases and 0 bases, with 8 bases remaining between them. Looked up from germline, CDR1 is SGDLS and CDR2 is YYNGEE. The CDR3 sequence is CASSVVSLNTEAFF. CDR3 nucleotides: TGTGCCAGCAGCGTTGTCAGTCTGAACACTGAAGCTTTCTTT.

The chain employs TRBV7-8 and TRBJ1-1, with 7 bases matching TRBD1. The CDR3 sequence is 13 residues long. With 5 bases clipped from V and 5 bases from J, the junction kept 5 bases outside the gene matches. Looked up from germline, CDR1 is SGHVS and CDR2 is FQNEAQ. CDR3 region: CASSTDRSTEAFF. Written as DNA, the CDR3 is TGTGCCAGCAGCACGGACAGGAGTACTGAAGCTTTCTTT.

The chain uses TRBV5-1 and TRBJ1-3; D might be TRBD1 (6 bases). Looked up from germline, CDR1 is SGHRS and CDR2 is YFSETQ. The CDR3 runs 15 residues. Trimming took off 4 bases at V and 0 bases at J, with 11 bases between the two ends. CDR3 residues: CASSDGTSSGNTIYF. CDR3 bases: TGCGCCAGCAGCGACGGGACATCCTCTGGAAACACCATATATTTT.

The chain combines TRBV4-1 with TRBJ1-3, with D hard to call. The V and J ends lost 1 base and 1 base respectively, with 11 bases between them. Germline values: CDR1 MGHRA, CDR2 YSYEKL. CDR3 size: 16 residues. The CDR3 protein is CASSQVGVVSGNTIYF. CDR3 DNA: TGCGCCAGCAGCCAAGTGGGAGTGGTATCTGGAAACACCATATATTTT.

The rearrangement uses TRBV19 and TRBJ1-1; possible D gene TRBD1, 5 bases. V lost 6 bases and J 3 bases, leaving 17 bases between the germline ends. The CDR3 spans 15 residues. Germline V gene lookup returns CDR1 LNHDA and CDR2 SQIVND (reference sequence). The CDR3 DNA sequence: TGTGCCAGTAGCCCCTCGTGGGGGGTATACACTGAAGCTTTCTTT. Amino acids: CASSPSWGVYTEAFF.

The chain recombines TRBV5-1 with TRBJ1-2, with TRBD1 as a possible D gene (6 bases). V was trimmed by 3 bases and J by 4 bases, leaving 16 bases between them. This CDR3 spans 15 amino acids. Per germline, CDR1 SGHRS and CDR2 YFSETQ. CDR3 nucleotides: TGCGCCAGCAGCTCGGACAGCCCAGGATTCTATGGCTACACCTTC. Encoded protein: CASSSDSPGFYGYTF.

The chain joins TRBV19 to TRBJ1-1; possibly TRBD1 for D (5 bases). The CDR3 extends over 14 amino acids. The V end lost 7 bases, the J end lost 0 bases, and 12 bases lay between the germline ends. CDR1 LNHDA and CDR2 SQIVND come from the germline V gene (reference sequence). CDR3 bases: TGTGCCAGTATTAAGGGGCCCGTGAACACTGAAGCTTTCTTT. Its translation: CASIKGPVNTEAFF. The variable domain in full, completed from reference TRBV19 and TRBJ1-1, reads DGGITQSPKYLFRKEGQNVTLSCEQNLNHDAMYWYRQDPGQGLRLIYYSQIVNDFQKGDIAEGYSVSREKKESFPLTVTSAQKNPTAFYLCASIKGPVNTEAFFGQGTRLTVV.